This T cell receptor (beta chain) was captured by sequencing in a study of CD8+CD57+ T cells in acquired aplastic anemia. For the study at large: Sorting CD4+ and CD8+ cells gave DNA averaging roughly 3.2 ug. CD4+ cells from healthy donors averaged around 10 million reads.

Note on this clonotype: What it binds is unknown.

Study-level points and caveats: In CD8+ cells, Simpson's diversity showed no significant difference between patients and controls. Both patients and controls carried the same twenty-nine CD8+ CDR3 sequences.

Genomic DNA provided the template from which TCR beta VDJ and CDR3 profiles were obtained. In TCRdb, the reads were re-called with MiXCR into one record per CDR3 protein. The table has roughly 200,000 distinct CDR3 sequences, roughly 57% seen once; the top ten hold less than 30%. The CDR3 totals 14 residues. Germline loops: CDR1 SGHRS, CDR2 YFSETQ. The V end was cut by 4 bases, the J end by 7 bases, with 18 bases between. The rearrangement joins TRBV5-1 to TRBJ2-7; D is perhaps TRBD1 or TRBD2 (7 bases each). Sequenced sample: sorted CD4+, CD8+, or CD8+CD57+ T cells (not recorded which) from PBMCs. This sequence originates from a human donor in good health. CDR3 DNA: TGCGCCAGCAGCCTAGGGACAGTGCGGGAGGAGCAGTACTTC. It is translated as CASSLGTVREEQYF.